This T cell receptor (beta chain) came from a study of T-cell memory formation after mild COVID-19. 5'RACE with constant-segment primers yielded barcoded, UMI-tagged TCR alpha and TCR beta cDNA libraries. TCRdb reanalysed the 5' RACE reads using MiXCR and keeps one entry per CDR3 protein. The sample consists of around 310,000 distinct CDR3 sequences, over 11% of them appearing once. The sample holds a few counts of this clonotype. Germline V CDR1 and CDR2: SGHVS, FQNEAQ. Trimming left V 5 bases short and J 6 bases short, with 20 bases between. The CDR3 loop spans 16 amino acids. Specimen: PBMCs or a T cell subset sorted from them (not recorded which). The origin of this receptor is a man aged 18 to 35 who had mild COVID-19 (a few samples of this study predate the infection). Cell type and time point are not known. The chain joins TRBV7-8 to TRBJ2-1; D is uncertain. The CDR3 sequence is CASSALIAGPSNEQFF. The CDR3 DNA reads TGTGCCAGCAGCGCCTTGATAGCAGGCCCCTCCAATGAGCAGTTCTTC.